Presented here are 7 T cell receptor beta chains from one specimen sequenced in a study of T cells in Graves' hyperthyroidism and ophthalmopathy. RNA transcripts served as the template for amplifying TCR beta CDR3 regions. During a first-round RT-PCR of the TCR CDR3, the HTBI primer set was used. TCRdb re-called the multiplex PCR reads through MiXCR, storing one row per CDR3 protein. The table records some 600,000 distinct CDR3 sequences, approximately 13% of them present only once. The sample taken for sequencing was blood. These receptors came from a woman under 40 with Graves' hyperthyroidism that later progressed to Graves' ophthalmopathy.

This clonotype was recorded at least ten times. V is TRBV7-8 and J is TRBJ1-5, with D uncertain. From germline, CDR1 is SGHVS and CDR2 FQNEAQ. The CDR3 is made up of 16 amino acids. The V end lost 1 base, the J end lost 2 bases, and 12 bases lay between the germline ends. The CDR3, as DNA: TGTGCCAGCAGCTTAGGAGAAGGAGGAGGCAATCAGCCCCAGCATTTT. Its protein is CASSLGEGGGNQPQHF.

The rearrangement joins TRBV4-1 to TRBJ2-1, with 9 bases fitting TRBD2. This CDR3 comprises 14 residues. Trimming took 5 bases from V and 9 from J; bases not matched to a gene: 8. Germline V gives CDR1 MGHRA, CDR2 YSYEKL. CDR3 in DNA: TGCGCCAGCAGCGTATCTAGCGGGAAAGTTGAGCAGTTCTTC. It yields the protein CASSVSSGKVEQFF.

This clonotype has ten or more counts. The chain joins TRBV12-3 or TRBV12-4 to TRBJ2-2, with 9 nucleotides matching TRBD2. This CDR3 spans 14 amino acids. The J segment lost 4 bases and the V segment lost 8 bases, leaving 5 bases of the junction unmatched. CDR3 nucleotide sequence: TGTGCCAGCCGCGGGGGGGAGGTCACCGGGGAGCTGTTTTTT. This encodes CASRGGEVTGELFF.

Regarding this clonotype: A much larger clone lies a single base off, so this may be a read error. The chain recombines TRBV20-1 with TRBJ2-1, with 8 bases matching TRBD2. The CDR3 runs to 15 residues. In germline, CDR1 is DFQATT, CDR2 SNEGSKA (reference sequence). In nucleotides, the CDR3 is TGCAGTGCTAGGGTAACTAGCGGAACCTACAATGAGCAGTCCTTC. It specifies CSARVTSGTYNEQSF.

This clonotype was seen many times. In DNA form, the CDR3 reads TGCAATGTCGCCGGGACTAGCGGGAGTTATGAGCAGTTCTTC. Amino acids: CNVAGTSGSYEQFF. The chain is built from TRBV20-1 and TRBJ2-1, with 14 bases aligning to TRBD2. Germline V gene data show CDR1 as DFQATT and CDR2 as SNEGSKA (reference sequence). This CDR3 contains 14 residues.

The V call is TRBV3-1, the J call TRBJ2-3; D gene ambiguous. The CDR3 extends over 15 amino acids. CDR1 is LGHDT, CDR2 YNNKEL, per germline (reference sequence). The ends were cut back, 2 bases at V and 0 bases at J, with 9 bases in the middle. In nucleotides, the CDR3 is TGTGCCAGCAGCCAACTGTTGCAGAGCACAGATACGCAGTATTTT. It translates to CASSQLLQSTDTQYF.

This clonotype was seen ten or more times. This chain uses TRBV6-5 with TRBJ2-7; 8 nucleotides match TRBD1. The CDR3 is made up of 16 amino acids. V dropped 0 bases and J dropped 2; count of bases not matched to a gene: 6. Germline CDR1 reads MNHEY; CDR2 reads SVGAGI. DNA for the CDR3: TGTGCCAGCAGTTACTCTACAGGGGGAGGACCCTACGAGCAGTACTTC. Protein product: CASSYSTGGGPYEQYF.